This T cell receptor (beta chain) comes out of a study of tumor-infiltrating lymphocytes in primary liver carcinoma. Findings and limits, study-wide: The study found tumor-adjacent and tumor-blood pairs overlapped less than tumor region pairs.

Details on this clonotype: Its cognate antigen is unknown. Without the conserved terminal phenylalanine or tryptophan, this CDR3 likely stems from a read error.

Unsorted bulk tissue of roughly 17-33 mg yielded co-extracted RNA and DNA. The study found over 75% viable tumor cells in every tumor sample. Starting material of 450 to 500 ng total RNA yielded TCR beta cDNA via a constant-region primer. Three rounds of nested multiplex PCR with slightly modified ARM-PCR produced TCR beta libraries. PCR rounds one and two used TRBV1-TRBV30 forward primers with a C-beta reverse primer for about 9 cycles each. TCRdb reanalysed the multiplex PCR reads using MiXCR and keeps one entry per CDR3 protein. This sample has about 43,000 distinct CDR3 sequences, with 73% found just once. This CDR3 is 14 amino acids long. Germline V gene sequence: CDR1 SEHNR, CDR2 FQNEAQ (reference sequence).

This sequence was found in a man in his forties with primary liver carcinoma and hepatitis B virus infection. This chain joins TRBV7-9 and TRBJ2-7; no definite D call. The sample consisted of liver tumor tissue from sampling region 2. The subset was: tumor region T2, inferior pole. The CDR3 reads CVSSTTGLPYEQYL. The CDR3 bases are TGTGTCAGCAGCACTACGGGCCTCCCATACGAGCAGTACTTG.